The 24 T cell receptor beta chains presented below share a single source sample, sequenced in a study of cytomegalovirus exposure and HLA in healthy donors. 13 Jbeta primers and 60 Vbeta primers were used for the PCR. Sequencing was performed with immunoSEQ multiplex PCR; in TCRdb, only in-frame clones are kept and a portion is missing. The repertoire shows about 190,000 clones; the top ten hold approximately 0.98%. The sample consisted of PBMCs. The receptors originated from a woman in her twenties or thirties in good health and CMV-seropositive.

The chain is built from TRBV10-3 and TRBJ2-7; 7 bases map to TRBD1. CDR3 size: 14 residues. Germline V gene sequence: CDR1 ENHRY, CDR2 SYGVKD. V lost 6 bases, J lost 2 bases, and 7 bases stayed unmatched. The CDR3 sequence: CAISMTGSTYEQYF. CDR3 nucleotide sequence: TGTGCCATCAGCATGACAGGGTCTACCTACGAGCAGTACTTC.

CDR3 nucleotide sequence: TGTGCCAGCTCACCAGTGGGACAGGGTGGCTCCTACGAGCAGTACTTC. As protein: CASSPVGQGGSYEQYF. This chain joins TRBV18 and TRBJ2-7, with 9 bases identical to TRBD1. The CDR3 has 16 residues. Germline CDR1 reads KGHSH; CDR2 reads LQKENI. V was clipped by 2 bases and J by 0 bases; unmatched bases: 5.

The gene calls are TRBV15 and TRBJ1-4; TRBD1 aligns across 7 bases. Germline CDR1 LNHNV, CDR2 YYDKDF (reference sequence). Unmatched junction bases numbered 8, after V lost 5 bases and J lost 5 bases. CDR3 length: 15 residues. CDR3 protein: CATSGSGQINEKLFF. CDR3 nucleotide sequence: TGTGCCACCAGCGGATCGGGACAGATAAATGAAAAACTGTTTTTT. Using reference TRBV15 and TRBJ1-4 for the parts outside the CDR3, the full variable domain is DAMVIQNPRYQVTQFGKPVTLSCSQTLNHNVMYWYQQKSSQAPKLLFHYYDKDFNNEADTPDNFQSRRPNTSFCFLDIRSPGLGDTAMYLCATSGSGQINEKLFFGSGTQLSVL.

V gene TRBV11-2 combines with J gene TRBJ2-1; the match to TRBD1 covers 7 bases. The ends lost 3 bases at V and 9 bases at J; junction bases unmatched: 11. Germline loops: CDR1 SGHAT, CDR2 FQNNGV. This CDR3 contains 15 residues. The chain's CDR3 is CASSLDRARQGEQFF. As DNA, the CDR3 is TGTGCCAGCAGCTTGGACAGAGCCCGACAGGGTGAGCAGTTCTTC. Filled out from reference TRBV11-2 and TRBJ2-1, the complete variable domain reads EAGVAQSPRYKIIEKRQSVAFWCNPISGHATLYWYQQILGQGPKLLIQFQNNGVVDDSQLPKDRFSAERLKGVDSTLKIQPAKLEDSAVYLCASSLDRARQGEQFFGPGTRLTVL.

V usage is TRBV21-1 and J usage is TRBJ2-2; the D call of TRBD2 is as the table states it, not checked on the DNA. TRBV21-1 corresponds to a pseudogene. The CDR3 has 20 residues. This chain's CDR3 is CASSNGAAGLAGTNTGELFF. Here the CDR3 DNA reads TGTGCCAGCAGCAACGGGGCAGCGGGACTAGCGGGGACGAACACCGGGGAGCTGTTTTTT.

The rearrangement uses TRBV7-2 and TRBJ1-3; 7 bases line up with TRBD1. V lost 2 bases to trimming and J lost 2 bases; unmatched junction nucleotides: 0. Germline assignment: CDR1 SGHTA and CDR2 FQGNSA. CDR3 length equals 14 residues. The CDR3 here is CASSLTGAGNTIYF. DNA for the CDR3: TGTGCCAGCAGCTTAACAGGGGCTGGAAACACCATATATTTT. Full variable domain (outside the CDR3, taken from reference TRBV7-2 and TRBJ1-3): GAGVSQSPSNKVTEKGKDVELRCDPISGHTALYWYRQSLGQGLEFLIYFQGNSAPDKSGLPSDRFSAERTGGSVSTLTIQRTQQEDSAVYLCASSLTGAGNTIYFGEGSWLTVV.

As to this clone: This specimen includes other DNA sequences encoding the same CDR3. The rearrangement uses TRBV5-1 and TRBJ2-3; 9 bases are a match to TRBD1. This CDR3 comprises 14 residues. V gave up 4 bases and J gave up 3 bases; unmatched junction bases: 3. Germline V gene data show CDR1 as SGHRS and CDR2 as YFSETQ. CDR3 nucleotides: TGCGCCAGCAGCCCAGGGACAGGGACAGATACGCAGTATTTT. The encoded protein is CASSPGTGTDTQYF.

V is TRBV30 and J is TRBJ2-7; a possible D gene is TRBD2 (5 bases). Looked up from germline, CDR1 is GTSNPN and CDR2 is SVGIG (reference sequence). The CDR3 length is 12 residues. The V end lost 2 bases, the J end lost 5 bases, and 10 bases lay between the germline ends. Here the CDR3 DNA reads TGTGCCTGGAGTTCGTTCGGGGACGAGCAGTACTTC. Translating gives CAWSSFGDEQYF.

The chain uses TRBV5-4 and TRBJ2-3; 7 nucleotides agree with TRBD2. In germline, CDR1 is SGHNT, CDR2 YYREEE (reference sequence). V gave up 0 bases and J gave up 2 bases; unmatched junction bases: 6. The CDR3 spans 16 residues. In DNA form, the CDR3 reads TGTGCCAGCAGCTTGGCGTTAGCGGGTGACACAGATACGCAGTATTTT. The encoded protein is CASSLALAGDTDTQYF. Full variable domain (missing parts from reference TRBV5-4 and TRBJ2-3): ETGVTQSPTHLIKTRGQQVTLRCSSQSGHNTVSWYQQALGQGPQFIFQYYREEENGRGNFPPRFSGLQFPNYSSELNVNALELDDSALYLCASSLALAGDTDTQYFGPGTRLTVL.

This chain links TRBV6-6 with TRBJ2-1; D uncertain. This CDR3 contains 16 residues. Trimming took off 4 bases at V and 6 bases at J, with 19 bases between the two ends. In germline, CDR1 is MNHNY, CDR2 SVGAGI (reference sequence). The CDR3 DNA is TGTGCCAGCAGTTTAAGCTCTCCACCCTCCCCCAATGAGCAGTTCTTC. The encoded protein is CASSLSSPPSPNEQFF.

This chain joins TRBV5-1 and TRBJ2-3, with 11 bases fitting TRBD2. The V segment lost 4 bases and the J segment 2 bases; nucleotides outside the gene matches: 6. The germline gives CDR1 SGHRS, CDR2 YFSETQ. The CDR3 length is 16 residues. This CDR3 is CASSPGLAGPTDTQYF. DNA for the CDR3: TGCGCCAGCAGCCCAGGACTAGCGGGCCCCACAGATACGCAGTATTTT.

The V call is TRBV29-1, the J call TRBJ2-2; TRBD1 matches at 9 bases. Germline V lookup: CDR1 SQVTM, CDR2 ANQGSEA. With 8 bases clipped from V and 0 bases from J, the junction kept 7 bases outside the gene matches. The CDR3 is made up of 15 amino acids. CDR3 in DNA: TGCAGCACTAGGGGGGACAGGGCGAACACCGGGGAGCTGTTTTTT. Translated, it gives CSTRGDRANTGELFF.

The chain couples TRBV9 to TRBJ2-3, with 9 bases matching TRBD2. From germline, CDR1 is SGDLS and CDR2 YYNGEE. V was pared by 0 bases and J by 10 bases, with 3 bases of the junction left unmatched. This CDR3 spans 13 amino acids. The CDR3 spells CASSVEAGGPQYF. The CDR3 nucleotides are TGTGCCAGCAGCGTAGAGGCGGGGGGGCCGCAGTATTTT.

The rearrangement joins TRBV5-1 to TRBJ1-4; D is ambiguous. The CDR3 contains 15 residues. CDR1 and CDR2 (germline): SGHRS, YFSETQ. V lost 6 bases to trimming and J lost 0 bases, with 12 bases between them. The CDR3 DNA is TGCGCCAGCAAGCTCGAGGGTGCAACTAATGAAAAACTGTTTTTT. This sequence encodes CASKLEGATNEKLFF.

This chain uses TRBV19 with TRBJ1-5; 7 bases are a match to TRBD1. Germline loops: CDR1 LNHDA, CDR2 SQIVND (reference sequence). After removal of 7 bases from V and 6 bases from J, the junction contained 6 bases not matched to a gene. The CDR3 loop spans 13 amino acids. The CDR3 reads CASNRGPTQPQHF. Written as DNA, the CDR3 is TGTGCCAGTAACAGGGGCCCAACTCAGCCCCAGCATTTT.

This chain uses TRBV28 with TRBJ2-5; weak D call: TRBD1 (6 bases). Germline CDR1 is MDHEN and CDR2 is SYDVKM. The CDR3 covers 16 residues. Trimming pared 7 bases from V and 6 bases from J, leaving 24 bases between. In DNA, the CDR3 is TGTGCCAGCACTCCTATGGGGGACAACGGCCTGAAGACCCAGTACTTC. It specifies CASTPMGDNGLKTQYF.

The V and J genes are TRBV7-9 and TRBJ2-3; 14 bases are shared with TRBD2. V trimming: 4 bases; J trimming: 4 bases; junction bases outside the gene matches: 1. The germline V gene has CDR1 SEHNR and CDR2 FQNEAQ (reference sequence). The CDR3 has 15 residues. CDR3 sequence (DNA): TGTGCCAGCAGCTCGGGACTAGCGGGAGCAGATACGCAGTATTTT. Residues: CASSSGLAGADTQYF.

J is TRBJ1-5 and V is TRBV7-2, with D perhaps TRBD1 (5 bases). The CDR3 is 15 residues long. V was cut by 7 bases and J by 7 bases, with 20 bases left in between. Germline V lookup: CDR1 SGHTA, CDR2 FQGNSA. The CDR3 DNA is TGTGCCAGCACCGGACCAGGGCCGGGTGGGCAGCCCCAGCATTTT. This gives the protein CASTGPGPGGQPQHF. The variable domain in full, completed from reference TRBV7-2 and TRBJ1-5, reads GAGVSQSPSNKVTEKGKDVELRCDPISGHTALYWYRQSLGQGLEFLIYFQGNSAPDKSGLPSDRFSAERTGGSVSTLTIQRTQQEDSAVYLCASTGPGPGGQPQHFGDGTRLSIL.

The chain uses TRBV19 and TRBJ1-6; 7 bases match TRBD1. The trim removed 5 bases at V and 10 bases at J, leaving 8 bases unmatched. CDR1 and CDR2 (germline): LNHDA, SQIVND (reference sequence). There are 14 residues in the CDR3. The CDR3 reads CASSWSTGDSPLHF. In DNA form, the CDR3 reads TGTGCCAGTAGTTGGAGTACAGGGGACTCACCCCTCCACTTT.

The chain has TRBV7-8 and TRBJ2-3, with unresolved D. The CDR3 is made up of 12 amino acids. Trimming pared 2 bases from V and 2 bases from J, leaving 2 bases between. Germline V gene lookup returns CDR1 SGHVS and CDR2 FQNEAQ. The CDR3 coding sequence is TGTGCCAGCAGCTTATACACAGATACGCAGTATTTT. Its protein is CASSLYTDTQYF.

The chain couples TRBV4-3 to TRBJ2-7, with D tentatively TRBD2 (6 bases). This CDR3 spans 15 amino acids. V was shortened by 4 bases and J by 0 bases, with 13 bases between the two germline ends. Germline values: CDR1 LGHNA, CDR2 YSLEER. The CDR3 spells CASSRDSGVSYEQYF. The CDR3 DNA reads as TGCGCCAGCAGCCGGGATAGCGGTGTCTCCTACGAGCAGTACTTC.

The rearrangement links TRBV28 to TRBJ2-7; TRBD2 aligns across 12 bases. Germline trimming cut 7 bases from V and 3 bases from J; bases unmatched to any gene: 10. Germline lookup yields CDR1 MDHEN and CDR2 SYDVKM. The CDR3 has 16 residues. CDR3 sequence: CASTRTSGRFSYEQYF. The CDR3 DNA sequence: TGTGCCAGCACCCGAACTAGCGGGAGGTTCAGCTACGAGCAGTACTTC.

The V gene is TRBV28, the J gene TRBJ1-3, with 9 bases that match TRBD1. V lost 4 bases and J lost 4; bases outside the gene matches: 11. Germline CDR1 reads MDHEN; CDR2 reads SYDVKM. The CDR3 spans 17 residues. The CDR3 sequence is CASSSPEQGAKGNTIYF. CDR3 coding DNA: TGTGCCAGCAGTTCCCCTGAACAGGGGGCGAAAGGAAACACCATATATTTT.

The rearrangement links TRBV5-1 to TRBJ1-1, with no clear D. V was pared by 4 bases and J by 2 bases, with 9 bases between. The CDR3 totals 13 residues. Germline CDR1 is SGHRS and CDR2 is YFSETQ. This CDR3 is CASSDQYNTEAFF. The CDR3 DNA follows: TGCGCCAGCAGCGATCAGTACAACACTGAAGCTTTCTTT.